These 17 T cell receptor beta chains were sequenced from one sample in a study of T-cell reconstitution after alpha-beta-depleted transplantation in children. Unique molecular identifiers were built into the TCRbeta library. TCRdb itself ran the PCR reads through MiXCR, one entry per CDR3 protein. The sample comprises hundreds of thousands of distinct CDR3 sequences, about 10% of which are singletons, and just over 2% rests with the top ten. Material: PBMCs, obtained before TCRalphabeta/CD19-depleted stem cell transplant. The receptors were sampled from a child aged 2-15 years with inherited bone marrow failure, due to receive a stem cell transplant.

The sample holds many counts of this clonotype. This chain joins TRBV5-1 and TRBJ2-1, with TRBD2 matching over 7 bases. Germline V gene lookup returns CDR1 SGHRS and CDR2 YFSETQ. The trim removed 2 bases at V and 6 bases at J, leaving 14 bases unmatched. The CDR3 spans 17 residues. This CDR3 reads CASSLRLATRRGNEQFF. CDR3 DNA sequence: TGCGCCAGCAGCTTAAGACTAGCCACGAGGCGGGGCAATGAGCAGTTCTTC.

There are many counts of this clonotype. J is TRBJ2-7 and V is TRBV29-1, with a possible D match to TRBD1 (6 bases). Trimming took off 4 bases at V and 6 bases at J, with 10 bases between the two ends. CDR1 is SQVTM and CDR2 is ANQGSEA in the germline V gene. The CDR3 runs 11 residues. The CDR3 protein is CSVVRGLEQYF. The DNA of the CDR3 is TGCAGCGTTGTCAGGGGCCTCGAGCAGTACTTC.

This clonotype was found many times. The CDR3 sequence: CASSPQRSFETQYF. CDR3 DNA sequence: TGTGCCAGCTCACCCCAAAGGTCGTTCGAGACCCAGTACTTC. The chain links TRBV18 to TRBJ2-5; no clear D. CDR3 length equals 14 residues. Per germline, CDR1 KGHSH and CDR2 LQKENI. V was cut by 3 bases and J by 5 bases, with 13 bases left in between.

This clonotype has ten or more counts. The chain couples TRBV5-1 to TRBJ1-1; TRBD1 aligns across 10 bases. Germline trimming cut 0 bases from V and 4 bases from J; bases unmatched to any gene: 3. Germline V gene sequence: CDR1 SGHRS, CDR2 YFSETQ. The CDR3 consists of 15 residues. The CDR3 sequence: CASSLAGQGGTEAFF. Here the CDR3 DNA reads TGCGCCAGCAGCTTGGCCGGACAGGGGGGCACTGAAGCTTTCTTT.

This clonotype was seen many times. V and J are TRBV6-5 and TRBJ2-2, with unresolved D. CDR3 length: 16 amino acids. The V gene's germline CDR1 is MNHEY and CDR2 SVGAGI. V lost 0 bases, J lost 2 bases, and 10 bases lay in between. The CDR3 spells CASSYSPGPNTGELFF. The CDR3 nucleotides read TGTGCCAGCAGTTACTCCCCGGGCCCTAACACCGGGGAGCTGTTTTTT.

This clonotype was recorded a few times. The genes are TRBV7-2 and TRBJ2-1; possible D gene TRBD2, 7 bases. This CDR3 region has 12 residues. Germline values: CDR1 SGHTA, CDR2 FQGNSA. Trimming removed 5 bases from V and 10 bases from J, with 12 bases in between. The CDR3 coding sequence is TGTGCCAGCAGCCACGAGGGGGGGGAGCAGTTCTTC. Its translation: CASSHEGGEQFF.

There are many counts of this clonotype. This chain links TRBV5-1 with TRBJ2-7; TRBD1 matches at 10 bases. Germline lookup yields CDR1 SGHRS and CDR2 YFSETQ. J lost 5 bases, V lost 3 bases, and 11 bases had no gene match. The CDR3 totals 16 residues. CDR3 amino acids: CASSSRDRGLVDEQYF. The CDR3 DNA reads as TGCGCCAGCAGCTCCCGGGACAGGGGATTAGTGGACGAGCAGTACTTC.

Only a few counts were recorded for this clonotype. The chain couples TRBV12-3 or TRBV12-4 to TRBJ2-7; 9 nucleotides align to TRBD1. V gave up 6 bases and J gave up 2 bases; unmatched junction bases: 8. The CDR3 contains 15 residues. Written as DNA, the CDR3 is TGTGCCAGCAGATGGGGGACAGGGCTAGCCTACGAGCAGTACTTC. Translating it yields CASRWGTGLAYEQYF.

This clonotype was counted once. One junction end disagrees with the germline gene, perhaps due to a read error. The gene calls are TRBV5-6 and TRBJ1-2, with D possibly being TRBD1 (5 bases). This CDR3 is built from 15 residues. The germline gives CDR1 SGHDT, CDR2 YYEEEE. For the CDR3, the DNA is TGTACCAGCAGCTTGGCACAACAGGTTGAATATGGCTACACCTTC. Amino acid sequence: CTSSLAQQVEYGYTF.

This clonotype showed up just once. V gene TRBV10-3 combines with J gene TRBJ2-7, with 8 bases lining up with TRBD2. CDR3 length: 14 amino acids. The V segment lost 5 bases and the J segment 6 bases; nucleotides outside the gene matches: 9. Germline CDR1 is ENHRY and CDR2 is SYGVKD. The CDR3 region has the DNA TGTGCCATCAGTTCGGGACTAGAAGATTCCGAGCAGTACTTC. This codes for CAISSGLEDSEQYF.

The chain recombines TRBV30 with TRBJ2-3; possibly TRBD2 for D (6 bases). V lost 3 bases, J lost 4 bases, and 14 bases lay in between. The CDR3 has 14 amino acids. Germline CDR1 and CDR2: GTSNPN and SVGIG (reference sequence). CDR3 protein: CAWSTGARADTQYF. The CDR3, as DNA: TGTGCCTGGAGCACGGGAGCACGGGCAGATACGCAGTATTTT.

The V and J genes are TRBV5-1 and TRBJ1-6; 7 bases align to TRBD1. The CDR3 extends over 15 amino acids. With V trimmed by 4 bases and J by 6 bases, 7 bases remained unmatched. The germline V gene has CDR1 SGHRS and CDR2 YFSETQ. CDR3 coding DNA: TGCGCCAGCAGCCGGGACAGCTACATTAATTCACCCCTCCACTTT. Amino acid sequence: CASSRDSYINSPLHF.

In this sample, this clonotype turned up many times. The rearrangement links TRBV20-1 to TRBJ2-1; no clear D. CDR1 is DFQATT and CDR2 is SNEGSKA in the germline V gene (reference sequence). V lost 3 bases and J lost 6, with 9 bases in between. This CDR3 region has 12 residues. The CDR3 DNA is TGCAGTGCTAGGAGGTGGTCCAATGAGCAGTTCTTC. This gives the protein CSARRWSNEQFF.

This clonotype was counted between two and nine times. The chain uses TRBV7-2 and TRBJ1-5, with 8 bases that match TRBD1. The junction had 8 bases not matched to a gene; V was cut back by 5 bases and J by 5 bases. CDR1 SGHTA and CDR2 FQGNSA come from the germline V gene. There are 15 residues in the CDR3. Written as DNA, the CDR3 is TGTGCCAGCAGCCGGGACAGGTGGGCGGATCAGCCCCAGCATTTT. Translation: CASSRDRWADQPQHF.

This clonotype was recorded at least ten times. The chain has TRBV7-9 and TRBJ1-2; no clear D. The CDR3 is made up of 16 amino acids. The V end was cut by 4 bases, the J end by 1 base, with 16 bases between. Germline V lookup: CDR1 SEHNR, CDR2 FQNEAQ (reference sequence). The chain's CDR3 is CASSSITHRSNYGYTF. The CDR3 DNA sequence: TGTGCCAGCAGCTCAATTACCCACCGGAGTAACTATGGCTACACCTTC.

This clonotype was counted at least ten times. This chain uses TRBV5-1 with TRBJ2-2, with D unresolved. The CDR3 covers 13 residues. Per the germline V gene, CDR1 is SGHRS and CDR2 is YFSETQ. The germline V and J ends were trimmed by 1 base and 6 bases, with 7 bases remaining between them. Here the CDR3 DNA reads TGCGCCAGCAGCTTGATGTCCTCCGGGGAGCTGTTTTTT. Amino acid sequence: CASSLMSSGELFF. The entire variable domain, with the rest obtained from reference TRBV5-1 and TRBJ2-2, is as follows: KAGVTQTPRYLIKTRGQQVTLSCSPISGHRSVSWYQQTPGQGLQFLFEYFSETQRNKGNFPGRFSGRQFSNSRSEMNVSTLELGDSALYLCASSLMSSGELFFGEGSRLTVL.

This clonotype was detected ten times or more. The chain employs TRBV3-1 and TRBJ2-2, with D possibly TRBD1 on 5 matching bases. Germline-derived CDR1 and CDR2 are LGHDT and YNNKEL (reference sequence). Deletions cut 3 bases from V and 4 bases from J, with 9 bases between. CDR3 length: 14 amino acids. CDR3 in DNA: TGTGCCAGCAGCCAGAAAGGGGTCACCGGGGAGCTGTTTTTT. This gives the protein CASSQKGVTGELFF.